This TCR beta chain was sequenced for a study of blood T cell repertoires in COVID-19. Whole-study context: COVID-19 samples from acute and convalescent phases originated in the United States, Italy and Spain. T cells, B-cell-depleted T cells, or PBMCs provided the cDNA or gDNA that served as material.

Source study methods: How many nucleated cells were present was estimated from reference gene primer amplification. Produced via immunoSEQ multiplex PCR; TCRdb's table is partial and in-frame only. The V and J calls and the clone size are those of that table, but D and trimming were determined from the DNA. The sample contains 110,000 or so clones, about two thirds of which appear only once. V shed 4 bases and J shed 8 bases, with 11 bases lying between them. Looked up from germline, CDR1 is SGHAT and CDR2 is FQNNGV. CDR3 length: 12 residues. Comment on this clone: Other DNA sequences in the sample encode the same CDR3.

This clonotype originated in a woman between 40 and 50 years old with acute or convalescent COVID-19. The sample was peripheral blood. This chain links TRBV11-2 with TRBJ1-2; D gene ambiguous. CDR3 protein: CASSSEGDGYTF. CDR3 sequence (DNA): TGTGCCAGCAGCTCCGAGGGAGACGGCTACACCTTC.